This T cell receptor (beta chain) was retrieved from a study of CDR3 diversity in severe acne. Using its own MiXCR run on the PCR reads, TCRdb lists one record per CDR3 protein. The table records more than 85,000 distinct CDR3 sequences, around 56% of them present only once. Germline lookup yields CDR1 MGHDK and CDR2 SYGVNS. The ends lost 5 bases at V and 6 bases at J; junction bases unmatched: 8. This CDR3 spans 15 amino acids. In its sample, this clonotype ranks as medium-sized. The clonotype was recovered from a male donor with acne. The sample comprised blood. The chain joins TRBV25-1 to TRBJ2-7, with TRBD2 matching over 12 bases. CDR3 DNA: TGTGCCAGCAGTAAACCACCGGGACTAGCGGGCGAGCAGTACTTC. Translating it yields CASSKPPGLAGEQYF.